Below, one TCR beta chain is given with its context. Its antigen remains unidentified. The germline gene is not matched at one end of the junction; a read error may be the cause. CDR1 and CDR2, per the germline V gene, are KGHSY and FQNENV. Including the terminal cysteine and phenylalanine, the CDR3 comprises 17 residues. The retained sequence is limited to the CDR3, 51 bases, with the frame set at the first base. This sample stems from a study of molecular identifiers for immune sequencing clone quantification (dated by TCRdb to the late 2010s). About the study as a whole: For a replicate experiment, RNA from around 20,000 or 100,000 naive CD8 T cells was divided into five aliquots, of which four were sequenced. This methods study benchmarked molecular-identifier clustering-based TCR repertoire sequencing (MIDCIRS) and TCR RNA copy counting, using CD8 T cells to do so. The investigation overall reported the following: Highly expanded clone sizes could be underestimated if identical TCR molecules share a barcode. The naive libraries included spiked-in Jurkat TCR RNA (about ten copies' worth), and this RNA is not part of the donor repertoire. Without barcode sub-clustering, chimeric consensus sequences inflated TCR diversity; chimeras reached as high as 47%. Modeling indicated approximately 3 TCR RNA copies recovered per cell, compared with about 10 by digital PCR, which implies a capture efficiency of approximately 31%. Even against a background of 850,000 to 1,000,000 naive CD8 T cells, spiked-in Jurkat TCR RNA amounting to a single cell's worth was reported to be detectable. Clones above 20 RNA copies held over 97% of molecules in CMV-specific effector cells but under 1% in naive cells.

Library creation used PCR. The sequencing machine was a NextSeq 500. Bulk TCR libraries were prepared as previously described, using TCR primers listed in Table S5. The Qiagen AllPrep DNA/RNA kit was used to purify total RNA. Before analysis, reads from multiple sequencing runs of one library were combined. The study's own analysis went as follows. Reads were retained only if an exact TCR constant sequence was present, and the retained reads were trimmed to 150 nt and grouped according to their 12-nt molecular barcodes. Reads within each barcode group were sub-clustered using a 15% Levenshtein threshold, and quality-weighted consensus sequences were constructed for each RNA molecule. Non-functional sequences were filtered out, along with any lower-count sequence sitting one edit away from another sequence. Based on fitting two negative binomial distributions, any barcode sub-cluster with under 20% of the maximum read count was discarded. Starting from the raw public reads, TCRdb applied fastp trimming at Q25, assembled clones with MiXCR and retained in-frame beta chains. Merged by CDR3 protein, the rows form single entries marked with the most common genes and DNA. These V and J calls rely on TCRdb rather than the paper's analysis. The sample profile shows about 510,000 distinct CDR3 sequences; around 23% of them were found once. The ten largest clones add up to just over 0.75% of the sample.

Libraries of naive CD8 T cells were generated from around 20,000 to 990,000 sorted cells, with 10%, 30% or 50% of the purified RNA used. On a BD FACSAria II, naive CD8 T cells were FACS-sorted as CD8+CD4-CCR7+CD45RA+ and collected into RLT Plus buffer. Roughly 10 TCR copies' worth of Jurkat RNA were spiked into about 20,000-1,000,000 naive CD8 T cell samples to test detection sensitivity. Enrichment of CD8 T cells was performed with RosetteSep CD8+ T Cell Enrichment Cocktail and Ficoll-Paque, after which ACK red cell lysis was carried out. This receptor chain uses TRBV16 and TRBJ1-5; a tentative D match to TRBD1 spans 6 bases. This TCR came from a human donor in good health. Some libraries in this study had Jurkat cell RNA spiked in. Sequencing was carried out using naive CD8+ T cells from blood, with Jurkat cell RNA spiked in. Reading the label with the study, this specimen's cell subset or site is: FACS-sorted CD8+CD4-CCR7+CD45RA+ naive T cells. The encoded CDR3 is CASSQNDRGLKRQPPHF. The DNA sequence is as follows: TGTGCCAGCAGCCAAAATGACCGGGGGCTAAAGCGTCAGCCCCCGCATTTT.